A selection of T cell receptor beta chains follows, all from one sample in a study of Graves' ophthalmopathy and Graves' hyperthyroidism. One entry per CDR3 protein, called by TCRdb with MiXCR from the multiplex PCR reads. The repertoire has fewer than 600,000 distinct CDR3 sequences, 13% to 15% of them found once; the top ten carry more than 8.5%. Material: blood. Receptors were obtained from a woman in her 30s with Graves' ophthalmopathy. CDR3s include the opening cysteine and the closing phenylalanine or tryptophan. A D gene is named only where the DNA matches it firmly. Clone size is stated in some rows and not others, as once, few, many or a class when expanded.

v_gene,d_gene,abundance,j_gene,len,CDR3nt,CDR3aa
TRBV6-5,TRBD1,few,TRBJ2-5,15,TGTGCCAGCAGTTACGCGACAGGGGTCAAAGAGACCCAGTACTTC,CASSYATGVKETQYF
TRBV12-3/TRBV12-4,TRBD1,few,TRBJ1-5,16,TGTGCCAGCAGTTCATCCAGACAGGGTGTGAATCAGCCCCAGCATTTT,CASSSSRQGVNQPQHF
TRBV2,NA,many,TRBJ2-2,13,TGTGCCAGCAGTTCCACTAACACCGGGGAGCTGTTTTTT,CASSSTNTGELFF
TRBV4-2,TRBD2,many,TRBJ2-2,17,TGTGCCAGCAGCCAAGAGCCTAGCGGGAGGAACACCGGGGAGCTGTTTTTT,CASSQEPSGRNTGELFF
TRBV6-5,NA,many,TRBJ2-7,12,TGTGCCGTCTCACTGGTCCTCAGGGAGCAGTACTTC,CAVSLVLREQYF
TRBV20-1,TRBD1,NA,TRBJ2-2,15,TGCAGTGCTAGACCAGGACAGGTTAACACCGGGGAGCTGTTTTTT,CSARPGQVNTGELFF
TRBV12-3/TRBV12-4,TRBD2,many,TRBJ2-6,17,TGTGCCACCACGTGGGCAGCGGGGGCTGCGGGGGCCAACGTCCTGACTTTC,CATTWAAGAAGANVLTF
TRBV20-1,NA,few,TRBJ2-7,15,TGCAGTGCTCTACCTAGTTACCCTGTTCGTTACGAGCAGTACTTC,CSALPSYPVRYEQYF
TRBV15,NA,NA,TRBJ2-5,13,TGTGCCACCAGCAGAGTCTTAGCGGAGAGCCAGTACTTC,CATSRVLAESQYF
TRBV30,TRBD1,many,TRBJ1-2,14,TGTGCCTGGAGTCAGGACAGGGGTGACTATGGCTACACCTTC,CAWSQDRGDYGYTF
TRBV28,NA,many,TRBJ1-6,15,TGTGCCAGCAGTTCCTCGGGTCCGGGTGGCTCACCCCTCCACTTT,CASSSSGPGGSPLHF
TRBV5-1,NA,many,TRBJ1-2,12,TGCGCCAGCAGCCCACAGCTCGGTGGCTACACCTTC,CASSPQLGGYTF
TRBV4-1,NA,many,TRBJ1-5,13,TGCGCCAGCAGCCAAGAGGAGAATCAGTCCCAGCATTTT,CASSQEENQSQHF
TRBV20-1,TRBD2,NA,TRBJ2-5,15,TGCAGTGCCAAACATCTAGCGGCCGACCTGGGGACCCAGTACTTC,CSAKHLAADLGTQYF
TRBV5-1,NA,few,TRBJ2-7,16,TGCGCCAGCAGCTTGGCCGGCAGGGGGGACTCCTACGAGCAGTACTTC,CASSLAGRGDSYEQYF
TRBV5-1,NA,many,TRBJ2-5,14,TGCGCCAGCAGCTTGGATAAAACGGGCGAGACCCAGTACTTC,CASSLDKTGETQYF
TRBV6-2/TRBV6-3,NA,many,TRBJ2-3,14,TGTGCCAGCAAACTCCAAGAAGTGCTAGATACGCAGTATTTT,CASKLQEVLDTQYF
TRBV27,NA,NA,TRBJ2-5,18,TGTGCCAGCAGTTTAGTTCCAGGGCGGGGCCTACCCCAAGAGACCCAGTACTTC,CASSLVPGRGLPQETQYF
TRBV13,TRBD2,few,TRBJ2-3,19,TGTGCCAGCAGCCCAATCTGGGCTAGCGGGGGGGGGGGCCTCGATACGCAGTATTTT,CASSPIWASGGGGLDTQYF